The clone carrying this TCR beta chain has a handful of counts. Its specificity is not known. Germline lookup yields CDR1 MNHEY and CDR2 SVGAGI. Trimming left V 2 bases short and J 6 bases short, with 17 bases between. This CDR3 is built from 15 residues. This sample was included in a study of cytomegalovirus exposure and HLA in healthy donors. General study points: In an earlier analysis, productive rearrangement rates for most beta V segments clustered near 87% or 30%.

Primers: 60 Vbeta forward and 13 Jbeta reverse. The repertoire was sequenced with immunoSEQ multiplex PCR; TCRdb's copy has only in-frame clones and lacks some. The data hold about 150,000 clones, with 75% to 85% observed a single time. This receptor was taken from a man aged 30 to 39 in good health and CMV-seropositive. The sequencing sample was made of PBMCs. V usage is TRBV6-5 and J usage is TRBJ2-7; D is uncertain. The CDR3 loop reads CASSYGSRLDGEQYF. In DNA form, the CDR3 reads TGTGCCAGCAGTTACGGCTCGCGGCTGGATGGCGAGCAGTACTTC.